The T cell receptor (beta chain) under discussion was sequenced for a study of CXCR3-negative and CXCR3-positive naive CD8 T cells. This CDR3 region has 13 residues. Germline V gene data show CDR1 as SQVTM and CDR2 as ANQGSEA. 5' RACE that incorporated UMI labels was used to prepare the TRB cDNA libraries. TCRdb re-called the 5' RACE reads; one entry per CDR3 protein, DNA not given. The listing records 43,000 or so distinct CDR3 sequences. The J gene is TRBJ2-1, the V gene TRBV29-1; TCRdb names TRBD1, which stays unverified in the absence of DNA. The sequenced sample consisted of memory CD8+ T cells from blood. The TCR comes from a human donor in good health. Some clones in this sample may be carry-over from other donors' samples. The CDR3 is CSAPGLGVNEQFF.